This TCR beta chain is drawn from a study of blood T cell repertoires in COVID-19. The germline V gene has CDR1 SNHLY and CDR2 FYNNEI. CDR3 length: 14 amino acids. Deletions cut 6 bases from V and 0 bases from J, with 8 bases between. Only in-frame clones appear in the TCRdb table, and some are missing; sequencing was by immunoSEQ multiplex PCR. The sample lists approximately 390,000 clones; around nine tenths were seen once. The sample consisted of PBMCs or T cells enriched from blood (not recorded which). V is TRBV2 and J is TRBJ2-2, with D perhaps matching TRBD1 (5 bases). This TCR was recovered from a woman in her forties or fifties who had recovered from COVID-19. The CDR3 spells CASRPQANTGELFF. As DNA, the CDR3 is TGTGCCAGCAGACCACAGGCGAACACCGGGGAGCTGTTTTTT. Full variable domain (rest looked up from reference TRBV2 and TRBJ2-2): EPEVTQTPSHQVTQMGQEVILRCVPISNHLYFYWYRQILGQKVEFLVSFYNNEISEKSEIFDDQFSVERPDGSNFTLKIRSTKLEDSAMYFCASRPQANTGELFFGEGSRLTVL.